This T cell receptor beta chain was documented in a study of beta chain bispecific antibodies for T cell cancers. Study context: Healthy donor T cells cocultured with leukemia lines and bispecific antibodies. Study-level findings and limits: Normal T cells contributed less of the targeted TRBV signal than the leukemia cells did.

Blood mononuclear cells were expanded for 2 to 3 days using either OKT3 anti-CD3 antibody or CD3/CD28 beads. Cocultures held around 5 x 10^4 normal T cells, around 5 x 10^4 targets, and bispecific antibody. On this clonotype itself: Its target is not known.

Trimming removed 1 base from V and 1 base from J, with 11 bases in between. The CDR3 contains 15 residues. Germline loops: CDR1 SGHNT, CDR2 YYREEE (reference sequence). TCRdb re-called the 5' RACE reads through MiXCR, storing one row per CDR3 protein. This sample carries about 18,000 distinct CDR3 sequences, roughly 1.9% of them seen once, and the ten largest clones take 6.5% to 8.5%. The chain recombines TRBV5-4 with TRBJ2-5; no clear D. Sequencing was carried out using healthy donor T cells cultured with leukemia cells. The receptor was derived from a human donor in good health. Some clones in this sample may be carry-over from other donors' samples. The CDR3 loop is CASSLFSVSQETQYF. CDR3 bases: TGTGCCAGCAGCTTGTTTTCGGTCTCCCAAGAGACCCAGTACTTC.